This T cell receptor beta chain comes out of a study of blood T cell repertoires in COVID-19. Study as a whole: Sources were T cells, B-cell-depleted T cells, or PBMCs; the material itself was cDNA or gDNA.

V was trimmed by 7 bases and J by 6 bases, leaving 22 bases between them. The CDR3 spans 17 residues. CDR1 and CDR2 (germline): MNHEY, SMNVEV (reference sequence). Per the original data handling: Reference gene primer amplification gave estimated nucleated cell counts. Produced via immunoSEQ multiplex PCR; TCRdb's table is partial and in-frame only. That table gives V, J and clone size, and the DNA gave D and trimming. In the table there are under 65,000 clones, 91% of which are singletons. The sample taken for sequencing was peripheral blood. The chain combines TRBV27 with TRBJ1-6; D may be TRBD1 (5 bases). The sequence came from a human donor in a cohort sampled during active COVID-19. CDR3 DNA: TGTGCCAGCACCAGGTCGACAGCCTTTAACCTTAATTCACCCCTCCACTTT. Amino acids: CASTRSTAFNLNSPLHF.